The 26 T cell receptor beta chains listed next were all sequenced from one sample in a study of T cell responses to AZD1222 COVID-19 vaccine. Some clones are missing from TCRdb's copy, which holds only in-frame ones; the method was immunoSEQ multiplex PCR. The sample has 120,000 to 150,000 clones; about 91% are singletons. This sample comprised peripheral blood, obtained on day 0 of AZD1222 vaccination. The receptors here all came from an adult in good health.

V and J are TRBV6-1 and TRBJ2-3; D possibly corresponds to TRBD1 (6 bases). V lost 3 bases to trimming and J lost 0 bases, with 10 bases between them. Germline assignment: CDR1 MNHNS and CDR2 SASEGT. The CDR3 runs to 15 residues. The CDR3, as DNA: TGTGCCAGCAGTGAGACAGGACTTAGCACAGATACGCAGTATTTT. Protein product: CASSETGLSTDTQYF.

J is TRBJ2-7 and V is TRBV3-1 (or the pseudogene TRBV3-2); 10 positions match TRBD1. The CDR3 runs to 16 residues. The junction had 6 bases not matched to a gene; V was cut back by 3 bases and J by 1 base. CDR1 and CDR2 (germline): LGHDT, YNNKEL (reference sequence). The CDR3 loop reads CASSQAGTGESYEQYF. As DNA, the CDR3 is TGTGCCAGCAGCCAGGCCGGGACAGGGGAATCCTACGAGCAGTACTTC.

The genes are TRBV2 and TRBJ1-2; D is undetermined. The V end was cut by 7 bases, the J end by 8 bases, with 20 bases between. Germline V gene data show CDR1 as SNHLY and CDR2 as FYNNEI. This CDR3 spans 14 amino acids. The CDR3 nucleotides read TGTGCCAGCACCTTGTCACCTTTCGACCAAGGCTACACCTTC. Protein: CASTLSPFDQGYTF.

The chain recombines TRBV9 with TRBJ2-1; D is uncertain. Trimming removed 4 bases at V and 0 bases at J, with 11 bases between. The CDR3 is made up of 15 amino acids. Germline V lookup: CDR1 SGDLS, CDR2 YYNGEE. CDR3 sequence: CASSSRRDSYNEQFF. In DNA, the CDR3 is TGTGCCAGCAGCTCCCGGCGAGACTCCTACAATGAGCAGTTCTTC. Full variable domain (rest looked up from reference TRBV9 and TRBJ2-1): DSGVTQTPKHLITATGQRVTLRCSPRSGDLSVYWYQQSLDQGLQFLIQYYNGEERAKGNILERFSAQQFPDLHSELNLSSLELGDSALYFCASSSRRDSYNEQFFGPGTRLTVL.

The gene calls are TRBV5-1 and TRBJ2-5; unclear D gene. The CDR3 runs to 15 residues. Per germline, CDR1 SGHRS and CDR2 YFSETQ. V dropped 0 bases and J dropped 5 bases, with 14 bases sitting between them. CDR3 amino acids: CASSLGLGGMETQYF. Here the CDR3 DNA reads TGCGCCAGCAGCTTGGGCTTGGGTGGTATGGAGACCCAGTACTTC.

The CDR3 is CASSPGRREGLNEQFF. CDR3 sequence (DNA): TGTGCCAGCAGCCCCGGACGGCGGGAGGGTCTAAATGAGCAGTTCTTC. This chain links TRBV5-4 with TRBJ2-1, with 9 bases lining up with TRBD2. The CDR3 contains 16 residues. The germline gives CDR1 SGHNT, CDR2 YYREEE (reference sequence). V shed 4 bases and J 7 bases; nucleotides not matched to a gene: 12.

Of note for this clone: The final CDR3 position lacks the conserved phenylalanine or tryptophan, pointing to a likely read error. The DNA is left out, because the CDR3 cannot be placed on it with certainty; the CDR3 is given as TCRdb lists it. This rearrangement joins TRBV24-1 to TRBJ2-3; no DNA check was done on the table's D call, TRBD1. The CDR3 adds up to 8 amino acids, both ends counted. Per the germline V gene, CDR1 is KGHDR and CDR2 is SFDVKD. The CDR3 spells CATSRGQG.

The chain has TRBV5-1 and TRBJ2-5; the D gene is possibly TRBD1 (6 bases). Trimming took off 2 bases at V and 4 bases at J, with 9 bases between the two ends. The CDR3 runs to 13 residues. Germline CDR1 SGHRS, CDR2 YFSETQ. The CDR3 spells CASSLQGGETQYF. The CDR3 DNA is TGCGCCAGCAGCTTACAGGGCGGAGAGACCCAGTACTTC.

The chain recombines TRBV2 with TRBJ2-7, with a possible D match to TRBD1 (5 bases). Germline CDR1 SNHLY, CDR2 FYNNEI. Trimming took off 2 bases at V and 2 bases at J, with 13 bases between the two ends. The CDR3 is 15 residues long. The CDR3 spells CASSELGRGTYEQYF. The CDR3 coding sequence is TGTGCCAGCAGTGAACTGGGAAGGGGTACCTACGAGCAGTACTTC.

The rearrangement uses TRBV2 and TRBJ2-1; the match to TRBD2 covers 8 bases. Trimming removed 4 bases from V and 4 bases from J; junction bases left unmatched: 3. In germline, CDR1 is SNHLY, CDR2 FYNNEI. This CDR3 spans 14 amino acids. The CDR3 region is CASSGEREYNEQFF. CDR3 coding DNA: TGTGCCAGCAGTGGCGAGCGGGAGTACAATGAGCAGTTCTTC.

V gene TRBV15 combines with J gene TRBJ1-2; 9 bases are shared with TRBD1. The V gene's germline CDR1 is LNHNV and CDR2 YYDKDF (reference sequence). After removal of 8 bases from V and 2 bases from J, the junction contained 18 bases not matched to a gene. The CDR3 is 18 residues long. This CDR3 reads CATRVSNTGTGLNYGYTF. The CDR3 DNA follows: TGTGCCACCCGCGTATCAAATACCGGGACAGGGCTAAACTATGGCTACACCTTC.

This chain joins TRBV2 and TRBJ2-5; D gene ambiguous. CDR1 is SNHLY and CDR2 is FYNNEI in the germline V gene. CDR3 size: 14 residues. V lost 4 bases and J 1 base, leaving 10 bases between the germline ends. Here the CDR3 reads CASSGYRTQETQYF. CDR3 DNA: TGTGCCAGCAGTGGGTACAGAACCCAAGAGACCCAGTACTTC.

This chain uses TRBV20-1 with TRBJ1-1, with a weak D call TRBD1 (5 bases). The V end was cut by 3 bases, the J end by 1 base, with 18 bases between. CDR3 length: 16 amino acids. Germline V gives CDR1 DFQATT, CDR2 SNEGSKA (reference sequence). The CDR3 here is CSASRKGTGTNTEAFF. For the CDR3, the DNA is TGCAGTGCTAGTCGTAAGGGAACAGGAACGAACACTGAAGCTTTCTTT.

V and J are TRBV9 and TRBJ1-2; no definite D call. The CDR3 has 15 amino acids. Trimming left V 0 bases short and J 3 bases short, with 12 bases between. In germline, CDR1 is SGDLS, CDR2 YYNGEE. The CDR3 loop reads CASSVAEGSHYGYTF. The DNA of the CDR3 is TGTGCCAGCAGCGTAGCTGAGGGCTCGCACTATGGCTACACCTTC.

V gene TRBV5-1 combines with J gene TRBJ2-7, with TRBD1 matching over 7 bases. CDR1 and CDR2 (germline): SGHRS, YFSETQ. The CDR3 is 14 residues long. J lost 3 bases, V lost 4 bases, and 7 bases had no gene match. CDR3 in DNA: TGCGCCAGCAGCGTAGGGGACAGCCACTACGAGCAGTACTTC. Its protein is CASSVGDSHYEQYF.

The V call is TRBV24-1, the J call TRBJ2-5; no definite D call. The CDR3 contains 15 residues. V was shortened by 4 bases and J by 4 bases, with 15 bases between the two germline ends. The germline V gene encodes CDR1 KGHDR and CDR2 SFDVKD. The CDR3, as DNA: TGTGCCACCAGTGACCAACGGGTTTCCCGAGAGACCCAGTACTTC. Residues: CATSDQRVSRETQYF.

The genes are TRBV6-5 and TRBJ2-1, with D perhaps TRBD2 (6 bases). Per germline, CDR1 MNHEY and CDR2 SVGAGI. This CDR3 has 15 amino acids. V lost 0 bases and J lost 6, with 12 bases in between. CDR3 residues: CASSYSNGGGNEQFF. Here the CDR3 DNA reads TGTGCCAGCAGTTACTCGAACGGGGGAGGCAATGAGCAGTTCTTC.

The chain carries TRBV11-2 and TRBJ2-7; possible D gene TRBD2, 5 bases. Germline V gives CDR1 SGHAT, CDR2 FQNNGV. This CDR3 comprises 14 residues. Trimming shortened V by 7 bases and J by 0 bases, and 13 bases separated the two germline ends. The CDR3 loop reads CASTYGGFSYEQYF. The CDR3, as DNA: TGTGCCAGCACCTACGGAGGTTTCTCCTACGAGCAGTACTTC. The full variable domain, in which reference TRBV11-2 and TRBJ2-7 provide the parts outside the CDR3, is EAGVAQSPRYKIIEKRQSVAFWCNPISGHATLYWYQQILGQGPKLLIQFQNNGVVDDSQLPKDRFSAERLKGVDSTLKIQPAKLEDSAVYLCASTYGGFSYEQYFGPGTRLTVT.

The chain couples TRBV11-3 to TRBJ2-2; 7 bases line up with TRBD2. Germline V gene sequence: CDR1 SGHNT, CDR2 YENEEA. The junction had 10 bases not matched to a gene; V was cut back by 3 bases and J by 6 bases. This CDR3 comprises 16 residues. The chain's CDR3 is CASSFRTSSGAGELFF. The DNA for the CDR3 is TGTGCCAGCAGCTTTCGGACTAGTAGTGGAGCCGGGGAGCTGTTTTTT.

This clone was observed a handful of times. Other nucleotide sequences from this sample produce the same CDR3. The rearrangement joins TRBV27 to TRBJ2-7; a possible D gene is TRBD2 (5 bases). Germline V gene sequence: CDR1 MNHEY, CDR2 SMNVEV (reference sequence). CDR3 length: 14 amino acids. Between the trimmed V and J ends, which lost 3 bases and 1 base, there was a span of 10 bases. The CDR3 spells CASSFGPGSYEQYF. The CDR3 region has the DNA TGTGCCAGCAGTTTTGGGCCGGGATCCTACGAGCAGTACTTC.

The rearrangement links TRBV6-4 to TRBJ2-1; possible D gene TRBD2, 5 bases. Germline CDR1 and CDR2: MRHNA and SNTAGT. The V end was cut by 2 bases, the J end by 0 bases, with 11 bases between. The CDR3 has 16 amino acids. CDR3 region: CASSDRRGPSYNEQFF. CDR3 nucleotide sequence: TGTGCCAGCAGTGACCGGCGCGGGCCCTCCTACAATGAGCAGTTCTTC.

CDR3 residues: CASSSQGGDEQYF. CDR3 nucleotide sequence: TGTGCCAGCAGCTCCCAGGGGGGAGACGAGCAGTACTTC. The chain links TRBV7-3 to TRBJ2-7, with D tentatively TRBD1 (7 bases). Germline lookup yields CDR1 SGHTA and CDR2 FQGTGA. The V and J ends lost 4 bases and 5 bases respectively, with 12 bases between them. This CDR3 spans 13 amino acids.

The chain joins TRBV27 to TRBJ2-5; tentatively, D is TRBD2 (5 bases). Germline CDR1 MNHEY, CDR2 SMNVEV (reference sequence). Trimming removed 8 bases at V and 5 bases at J, with 21 bases between. CDR3 length: 15 amino acids. CDR3 loop: CASPTRFEGGETQYF. In nucleotides, the CDR3 is TGTGCCAGCCCCACGCGGTTTGAGGGCGGGGAGACCCAGTACTTC.

This clone was counted only a few times. The chain couples TRBV2 to TRBJ1-5; 7 bases are a match to TRBD1. CDR1 is SNHLY, CDR2 FYNNEI, per germline. The J segment lost 1 base and the V segment lost 6 bases, leaving 3 bases of the junction unmatched. This CDR3 has 14 amino acids. CDR3 coding DNA: TGTGCCAGCAGAGAGACAGGGAGCAATCAGCCCCAGCATTTT. This gives the protein CASRETGSNQPQHF.

For the CDR3, the DNA is TGCGCCAGCAGTGAATCCCAATCTCCTCTGGGCACCGGGGAGCTGTTTTTT. Translation: CASSESQSPLGTGELFF. The chain recombines TRBV10-1 with TRBJ2-2, with unresolved D. Trimming cost V 3 bases and J 4 bases, with 18 bases left between them. The CDR3 length is 17 residues. Germline-derived CDR1 and CDR2 are WNHNN and SYGVQD (reference sequence).

This clone was seen a handful of times. This chain joins TRBV20-1 and TRBJ1-4; tentatively, D is TRBD1 (5 bases). Per the germline V gene, CDR1 is DFQATT and CDR2 is SNEGSKA (reference sequence). This CDR3 region has 11 residues. The CDR3 loop is CTTGYNEKLFF. For the CDR3, the DNA is TGCACCACAGGCTACAATGAAAAACTGTTTTTT.